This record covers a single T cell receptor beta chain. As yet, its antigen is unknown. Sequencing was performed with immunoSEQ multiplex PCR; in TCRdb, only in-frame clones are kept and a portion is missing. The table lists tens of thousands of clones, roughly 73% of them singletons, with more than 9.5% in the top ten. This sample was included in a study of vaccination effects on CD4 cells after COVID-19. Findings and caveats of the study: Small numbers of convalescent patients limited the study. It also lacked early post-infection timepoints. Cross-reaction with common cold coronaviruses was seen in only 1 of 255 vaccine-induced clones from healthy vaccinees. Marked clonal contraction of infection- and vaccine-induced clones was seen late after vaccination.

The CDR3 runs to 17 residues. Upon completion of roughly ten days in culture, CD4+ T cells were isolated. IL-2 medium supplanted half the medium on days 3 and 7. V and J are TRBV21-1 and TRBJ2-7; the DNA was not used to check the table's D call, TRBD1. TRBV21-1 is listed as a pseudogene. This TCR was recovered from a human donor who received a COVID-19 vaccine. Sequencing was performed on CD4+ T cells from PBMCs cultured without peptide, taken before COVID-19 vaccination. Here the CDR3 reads CASQRRRPDRVSYEQYF. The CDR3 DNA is TGTGCCAGCCAGAGGAGGCGACCGGACAGGGTCTCCTACGAGCAGTACTTC.